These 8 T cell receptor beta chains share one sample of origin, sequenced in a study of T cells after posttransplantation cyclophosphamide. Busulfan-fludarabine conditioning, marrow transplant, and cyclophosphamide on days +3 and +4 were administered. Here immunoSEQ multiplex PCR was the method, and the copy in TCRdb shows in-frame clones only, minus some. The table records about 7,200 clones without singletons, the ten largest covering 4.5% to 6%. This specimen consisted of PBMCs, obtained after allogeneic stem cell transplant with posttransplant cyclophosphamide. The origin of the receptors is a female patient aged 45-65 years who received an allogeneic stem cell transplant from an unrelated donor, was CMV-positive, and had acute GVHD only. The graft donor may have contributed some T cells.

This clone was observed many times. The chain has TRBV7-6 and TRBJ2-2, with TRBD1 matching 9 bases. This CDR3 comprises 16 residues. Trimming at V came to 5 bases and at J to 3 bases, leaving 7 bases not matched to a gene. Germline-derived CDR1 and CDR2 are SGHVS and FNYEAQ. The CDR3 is CASSGTGGYDTGELFF. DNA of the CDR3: TGTGCCAGCAGCGGCACAGGGGGCTACGACACCGGGGAGCTGTTTTTT.

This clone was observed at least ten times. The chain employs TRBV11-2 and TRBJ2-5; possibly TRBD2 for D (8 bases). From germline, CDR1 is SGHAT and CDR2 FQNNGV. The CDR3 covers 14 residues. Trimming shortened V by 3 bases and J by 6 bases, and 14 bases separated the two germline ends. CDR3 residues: CASSLVGRGQTQYF. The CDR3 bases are TGTGCCAGCAGCTTGGTCGGGAGGGGGCAGACCCAGTACTTC.

The DNA of the CDR3 is TGCGCCAGCAGCCCCAGGACAGAGGTTAAGTATGGCTACACCTTC. Translating gives CASSPRTEVKYGYTF. The V gene is TRBV4-3, the J gene TRBJ1-2, with TRBD1 as a possible D gene (6 bases). Germline-derived CDR1 and CDR2 are LGHNA and YSLEER. V was trimmed by 4 bases and J by 5 bases, leaving 17 bases between them. The CDR3 is 15 amino acids.

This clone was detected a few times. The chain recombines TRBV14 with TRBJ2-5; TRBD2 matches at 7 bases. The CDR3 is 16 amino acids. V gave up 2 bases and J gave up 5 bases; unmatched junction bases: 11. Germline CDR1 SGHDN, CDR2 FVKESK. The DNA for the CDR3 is TGTGCCAGCAGCCAACTGAGCGGGACTATCGGGGAGACCCAGTACTTC. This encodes CASSQLSGTIGETQYF. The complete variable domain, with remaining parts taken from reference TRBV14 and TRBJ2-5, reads EAGVTQFPSHSVIEKGQTVTLRCDPISGHDNLYWYRRVMGKEIKFLLHFVKESKQDESGMPNNRFLAERTGGTYSTLKVQPAELEDSGVYFCASSQLSGTIGETQYFGPGTRLLVL.

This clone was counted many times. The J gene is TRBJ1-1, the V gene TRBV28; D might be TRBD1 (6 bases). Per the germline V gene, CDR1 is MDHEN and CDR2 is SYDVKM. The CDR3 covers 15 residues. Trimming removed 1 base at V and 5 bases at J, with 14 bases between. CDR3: CASSLYAGGETEAFF. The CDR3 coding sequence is TGTGCCAGCAGTTTATATGCGGGGGGCGAGACTGAAGCTTTCTTT.

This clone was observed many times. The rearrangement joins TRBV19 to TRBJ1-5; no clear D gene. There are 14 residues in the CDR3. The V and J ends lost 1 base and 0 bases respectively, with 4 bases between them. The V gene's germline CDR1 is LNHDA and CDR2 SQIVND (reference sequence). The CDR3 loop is CASSIGASNQPQHF. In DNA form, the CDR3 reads TGTGCCAGTAGTATAGGGGCTAGCAATCAGCCCCAGCATTTT.

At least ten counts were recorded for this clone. As DNA, the CDR3 is TGTGCCAGCTCTTCCATTAGCGACTACTACGAGCAGTACTTC. It specifies CASSSISDYYEQYF. The chain couples TRBV18 to TRBJ2-7; possibly TRBD2 for D (5 bases). This CDR3 region has 14 residues. V was shortened by 6 bases and J by 3 bases, with 15 bases between the two germline ends. Germline V CDR1 and CDR2: KGHSH, LQKENI.

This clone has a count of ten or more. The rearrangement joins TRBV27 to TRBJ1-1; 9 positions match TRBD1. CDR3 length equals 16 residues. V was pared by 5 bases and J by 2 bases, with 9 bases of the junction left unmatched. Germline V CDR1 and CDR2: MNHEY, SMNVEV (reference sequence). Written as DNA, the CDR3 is TGTGCCAGCAGTGCCCAACAGGGGGCAATAAACACTGAAGCTTTCTTT. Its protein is CASSAQQGAINTEAFF.